Listed below are T cell receptor beta chains from one sample, sequenced in a study of shared clonotypes between healthy human individuals. TCRdb keeps only in-frame clones here, not all; method: immunoSEQ multiplex PCR. The sample has just under 350,000 clones; around 67% are singletons. Sequences were obtained from memory CD4+ T cells sorted from blood. All receptors derive from a man younger than 40 in good health. Both conserved end residues are part of each CDR3. A D gene is named only where the DNA matches it firmly. Part of the rows lack a size; the others show once, few, many or a class for expanded clones.

CDR3aa | CDR3nt | len | abundance | j_gene | d_gene | v_gene
CASSSPGHLYEQYF | TGTGCCAGCAGCTCTCCGGGACACCTCTACGAGCAGTACTTC | 14 | - | TRBJ2-7 | - | TRBV5-5
CASSVSNYGYTF | TGTGCCAGCAGTGTATCGAACTATGGCTACACCTTC | 12 | - | TRBJ1-2 | - | TRBV2
CASSLSGFSQPQHF | TGTGCCAGCAGTTTGTCGGGGTTCTCTCAGCCCCAGCATTTT | 14 | once | TRBJ1-5 | - | TRBV28
CASSAPGAGGGYTF | TGTGCCAGCAGTGCTCCGGGGGCAGGCGGTGGCTACACCTTC | 14 | - | TRBJ1-2 | - | TRBV28
CASSHENSPYEQYF | TGTGCCAGCTCACACGAAAACAGCCCCTACGAGCAGTACTTC | 14 | - | TRBJ2-7 | - | TRBV18
CASSLRQLYNEQFF | TGTGCCAGCAGTTTGCGTCAGCTCTACAATGAGCAGTTCTTC | 14 | - | TRBJ2-1 | - | TRBV27
CASSPSNQPQHF | TGTGCCAGCAGTCCTTCTAATCAGCCCCAGCATTTT | 12 | - | TRBJ1-5 | - | TRBV6-6
CASSPGLAGTDTQYF | TGCGCCAGCAGCCCGGGACTAGCGGGCACAGATACGCAGTATTTT | 15 | - | TRBJ2-3 | TRBD2 | TRBV5-1
CASSGQGLADSYEQYF | TGCGCCAGCAGCGGTCAGGGACTAGCGGACTCCTACGAGCAGTACTTC | 16 | - | TRBJ2-7 | TRBD2 | TRBV5-1
CASSYYGETQYF | TGTGCCAGCAGTTATTACGGAGAGACCCAGTACTTC | 12 | - | TRBJ2-5 | - | TRBV6-5
CASSLRQGPNQPQHF | TGTGCCAGCAGCTTACGACAGGGGCCTAATCAGCCCCAGCATTTT | 15 | - | TRBJ1-5 | TRBD1 | TRBV28
CASSPGTGSTEAFF | TGTGCCAGCTCACCGGGCACAGGGAGCACTGAAGCTTTCTTT | 14 | - | TRBJ1-1 | - | TRBV18
CASSLKAGILTDTQYF | TGTGCCAGCAGCCTCAAAGCGGGGATCCTCACAGATACGCAGTATTTT | 16 | - | TRBJ2-3 | TRBD2 | TRBV7-6
CATRGGIMNTEAFF | TGTGCCACCAGGGGGGGCATCATGAACACTGAAGCTTTCTTT | 14 | - | TRBJ1-1 | TRBD1 | TRBV10-3
CASSLTGGETEAFF | TGTGCCAGCAGCTTGACAGGGGGGGAAACTGAAGCTTTCTTT | 14 | - | TRBJ1-1 | TRBD1 | TRBV5-5
CASFNARPTSHNYGYTF | TGTGCCAGCTTTAACGCAAGGCCAACCTCCCATAACTATGGCTACACCTTC | 17 | - | TRBJ1-2 | - | TRBV18
CASSADSANTIYF | TGTGCCAGCAGCGCAGACAGCGCGAACACCATATATTTT | 13 | - | TRBJ1-3 | - | TRBV9
CASSFGTFHSTDTQYF | TGTGCCAGCAGCTTTGGGACTTTCCATAGCACAGATACGCAGTATTTT | 16 | - | TRBJ2-3 | - | TRBV7-9
CASSTRQGYNEQFF | TGTGCCAGCAGCACACGACAGGGATACAATGAGCAGTTCTTC | 14 | few | TRBJ2-1 | TRBD1 | TRBV7-9
CASSLSGTKETQYF | TGTGCCAGCAGCCTCTCCGGGACCAAAGAGACCCAGTACTTC | 14 | - | TRBJ2-5 | - | TRBV9
CASSPDSGSRSNEQFF | TGTGCCAGCAGTCCGGACAGCGGGAGTCGGTCCAATGAGCAGTTCTTC | 16 | few | TRBJ2-1 | TRBD2 | TRBV7-3
CASRWKRQRLPETQYF | TGTGCAAGTCGCTGGAAAAGGCAGCGTCTCCCAGAGACCCAGTACTTC | 16 | - | TRBJ2-5 | - | TRBV12-2
CASSLAALASSDYNEQFF | TGCGCCAGCAGCTTGGCGGCCCTCGCTTCGTCGGACTACAATGAGCAGTTCTTC | 18 | once | TRBJ2-1 | - | TRBV5-1
CASSPGPRNSGANVLTF | TGTGCCAGCAGCCCCGGTCCCAGAAACTCTGGGGCCAACGTCCTGACTTTC | 17 | few | TRBJ2-6 | - | TRBV5-4
CASSVLSGSSTDTQYF | TGTGCCAGCAGCGTCCTAAGCGGGTCTAGCACAGATACGCAGTATTTT | 16 | - | TRBJ2-3 | - | TRBV5-4
CASSYPGLAGANTQYF | TGTGCCAGCAGCTATCCGGGACTAGCGGGAGCGAATACGCAGTATTTT | 16 | - | TRBJ2-3 | TRBD2 | TRBV13
CASSSYQGMTYEQYF | TGTGCCAGCAGTTCCTATCAGGGGATGACCTACGAGCAGTACTTC | 15 | - | TRBJ2-7 | - | TRBV28
CASSQRTGSYGYTF | TGCGCCAGCAGCCAACGGACAGGTTCTTATGGCTACACCTTC | 14 | - | TRBJ1-2 | TRBD1 | TRBV5-1